These 6 T cell receptor beta chains originate from one sample sequenced in a study of blood T cell repertoires in COVID-19. Assay: immunoSEQ multiplex PCR; the TCRdb copy retains only in-frame clones and omits some. The sample includes a few hundred thousand clones, about 87% of them seen just once. The source material was peripheral blood. The receptors stem from a woman aged 50 to 60 with COVID-19, enrolled during active disease.

With regard to this clone: Germline and junction disagree at one end, which may indicate a read error. The chain has TRBV7-7 and TRBJ2-7, with a possible D match to TRBD2 (6 bases). Germline V gene sequence: CDR1 SSHAT, CDR2 FNYEAQ (reference sequence). The CDR3 covers 15 residues. As DNA, the CDR3 is TGTGCTAGCAGCCTCCGAAACAGCGGGCTTTACGAGCAGTACTTC. Amino acids: CASSLRNSGLYEQYF.

The DNA for the CDR3 is TGTGCCAGCAGAAGCCGGGACAGGACCTACGAGCAGTACTTC. Protein product: CASRSRDRTYEQYF. The V call is TRBV6-5, the J call TRBJ2-7; 8 bases line up with TRBD1. The V gene's germline CDR1 is MNHEY and CDR2 SVGAGI. J lost 2 bases, V lost 6 bases, and 6 bases had no gene match. The CDR3 has 14 amino acids.

The J gene is TRBJ1-2, the V gene TRBV6-6; no reliable D call. The CDR3 has 14 residues. Deletions cut 0 bases from V and 2 bases from J, with 7 bases between. Germline V gives CDR1 MNHNY, CDR2 SVGAGI (reference sequence). The CDR3 here is CASSYSEQNYGYTF. CDR3 DNA: TGTGCCAGCAGTTACTCGGAACAGAACTATGGCTACACCTTC.

The chain couples TRBV7-9 to TRBJ1-2; D might be TRBD1 (6 bases). This CDR3 has 16 amino acids. Per the germline V gene, CDR1 is SEHNR and CDR2 is FQNEAQ (reference sequence). Trimming took 5 bases from V and 4 from J, leaving 20 bases between them. The CDR3 loop reads CASSLPGGGASYGYTF. CDR3 bases: TGTGCCAGCAGCCTCCCCGGGGGGGGCGCAAGCTATGGCTACACCTTC.

This clone was counted once. The V gene is TRBV14, the J gene TRBJ2-7, with D maybe TRBD2 (6 bases). The CDR3 consists of 16 residues. V was clipped by 1 base and J by 3 bases, with 16 bases between them. Germline-derived CDR1 and CDR2 are SGHDN and FVKESK. CDR3 sequence (DNA): TGTGCCAGCAGCCAAGGGAAGGCGGGACGATTCTACGAGCAGTACTTC. It codes for CASSQGKAGRFYEQYF.

The chain combines TRBV5-6 with TRBJ2-2; 7 bases line up with TRBD2. CDR3 length: 15 amino acids. CDR1 and CDR2 from the germline V gene are SGHDT and YYEEEE. V was pared by 2 bases and J by 2 bases, with 3 bases of the junction left unmatched. The CDR3 reads CASSFRLANTGELFF. CDR3 DNA: TGTGCCAGCAGCTTCCGACTAGCTAACACCGGGGAGCTGTTTTTT.